What follows are 5 T cell receptor beta chains derived from one specimen sequenced in a study of Ad26.COV2.S vaccination and SARS-CoV-2 variants. Produced via immunoSEQ multiplex PCR; TCRdb's table is partial and in-frame only. The sample includes around 400,000 clones, around nine tenths of them seen just once. The treatment is: around 19 received Ad26.COV2.S at low or high dose, single or two shots; 5 received placebo; per-sample allocation not given. After the first vaccine or placebo injection, samples were drawn on day 63. The input for sequencing was peripheral blood, taken in a trial of Ad26.COV2.S vaccine versus placebo. The receptor set was obtained from a person aged 18 to 59 who received the Ad26.COV2.S COVID-19 vaccine or a placebo.

This clone showed up just a few times. The rearrangement links TRBV19 to TRBJ1-3; D not certain. CDR1 is LNHDA, CDR2 SQIVND, per germline (reference sequence). This CDR3 spans 17 amino acids. The V end lost 3 bases, the J end lost 0 bases, and 15 bases lay between the germline ends. The chain's CDR3 is CASSISSIRDSGNTIYF. The CDR3 nucleotides are TGTGCCAGTAGTATTTCGTCGATTCGGGACTCTGGAAACACCATATATTTT.

This chain connects TRBV21-1 to TRBJ2-7; the table's TRBD1 call for D was not verified on the DNA. TRBV21-1 is an annotated pseudogene. The CDR3 is 14 residues long. CDR3: CASFKGTGGHEQYF. CDR3 sequence (DNA): TGTGCCAGCTTCAAAGGGACAGGGGGCCACGAGCAGTACTTC.

The V call is TRBV29-1, the J call TRBJ1-1, with 7 bases that match TRBD1. J gave up 3 bases and V 7 bases, and 5 bases lay outside the gene matches. CDR3 size: 12 residues. Germline V gene sequence: CDR1 SQVTM, CDR2 ANQGSEA. The CDR3 spells CSAYRGDTEAFF. The CDR3 nucleotides read TGCAGCGCTTACAGGGGCGACACTGAAGCTTTCTTT. Based on the CDR3 plus reference TRBV29-1 and TRBJ1-1, the full variable domain is SAVISQKPSRDICQRGTSLTIQCQVDSQVTMMFWYRQQPGQSLTLIATANQGSEATYESGFVIDKFPISRPNLTFSTLTVSNMSPEDSSIYLCSAYRGDTEAFFGQGTRLTVV.

The CDR3 DNA reads TGTGCCAGCAGAAGCGGGAGTAGGGGCGGGGAGCTGTTTTTT. Encoded protein: CASRSGSRGGELFF. The chain uses TRBV28 and TRBJ2-2; the match to TRBD2 covers 8 bases. The CDR3 totals 14 residues. Per the germline V gene, CDR1 is MDHEN and CDR2 is SYDVKM. Trimming removed 6 bases from V and 7 bases from J; junction bases left unmatched: 7.

V and J are TRBV27 and TRBJ1-5, with D tentatively TRBD1 (5 bases). The CDR3 totals 13 residues. V lost 0 bases to trimming and J lost 11 bases, with 11 bases between them. Per the germline V gene, CDR1 is MNHEY and CDR2 is SMNVEV (reference sequence). CDR3 protein: CASSLSILGAQHF. CDR3 DNA sequence: TGTGCCAGCAGTTTATCGATCCTAGGGGCCCAGCATTTT.